What follows are 6 T cell receptor beta chains derived from one specimen sequenced in a study of CD8+CD57+ T cells in acquired aplastic anemia. CD8+CD57+ cell expansion had been shown by flow cytometry in patients chosen for sequencing. The TCR beta profiling, which covered VDJ combination and CDR3 sequence, was carried out using genomic DNA as the template. One entry per CDR3 protein results from TCRdb running MiXCR on the reads. The data show approximately 59,000 distinct CDR3 sequences, roughly three fifths seen once. The sequenced sample consisted of sorted CD4+, CD8+, or CD8+CD57+ T cells (not recorded which) from PBMCs. The receptors were gathered from a human donor with aplastic anemia.

The V gene is TRBV25-1, the J gene TRBJ2-3; D is perhaps TRBD2 (6 bases). This CDR3 comprises 16 residues. V shed 6 bases and J shed 5 bases, with 21 bases lying between them. CDR1 is MGHDK, CDR2 SYGVNS, per germline. CDR3 loop: CASSGGDRLLGDTQYF. The CDR3 DNA follows: TGTGCCAGCAGCGGGGGAGACCGCCTATTGGGAGATACGCAGTATTTT.

V gene TRBV25-1 combines with J gene TRBJ2-7; no reliable D call. The V gene's germline CDR1 is MGHDK and CDR2 SYGVNS. Trimming shortened V by 10 bases and J by 3 bases, and 10 bases separated the two germline ends. CDR3 length: 11 amino acids. The CDR3 spells CATSRVYEQYF. The CDR3 DNA reads TGTGCCACCTCCCGGGTCTACGAGCAGTACTTC.

The rearrangement joins TRBV10-3 to TRBJ2-1; D possibly corresponds to TRBD2 (7 bases). Trimming took 0 bases from V and 4 from J, leaving 19 bases between them. CDR3 length: 18 residues. Germline values: CDR1 ENHRY, CDR2 SYGVKD. In nucleotides, the CDR3 is TGTGCCATCAGTGAGTCGGGACAAGTGGCTAGCGGATACAATGAGCAGTTCTTC. It is translated as CAISESGQVASGYNEQFF.

The chain couples TRBV13 to TRBJ2-7; no reliable D call. V shed 0 bases and J shed 2 bases, with 8 bases lying between them. The CDR3 covers 14 residues. From germline, CDR1 is PRHDT and CDR2 FYEKMQ (reference sequence). The CDR3 region is CASSLGRAPYEQYF. The CDR3 DNA sequence: TGTGCCAGCAGCTTAGGCCGCGCTCCCTACGAGCAGTACTTC.

This clonotype was recorded a few times. The chain has TRBV7-9 and TRBJ1-6; D possibly corresponds to TRBD1 (6 bases). Germline V gives CDR1 SEHNR, CDR2 FQNEAQ (reference sequence). The CDR3 has 13 residues. The V end lost 3 bases, the J end lost 10 bases, and 10 bases lay between the germline ends. The CDR3 here is CASSLTGGSPLHF. The CDR3 bases are TGTGCCAGCAGCTTGACAGGTGGATCACCCCTCCACTTT.

The chain combines TRBV30 with TRBJ1-2, with D possibly TRBD1 on 6 matching bases. This CDR3 has 11 residues. V lost 1 base and J lost 10, with 10 bases in between. Germline CDR1 GTSNPN, CDR2 SVGIG (reference sequence). The CDR3 DNA reads as TGTGCCTGGAGTGCGACAGGCCTCTACACCTTC. Translating gives CAWSATGLYTF.